One and the same sample provided the 6 T cell receptor beta chains below, sequenced in a study of blood T cell repertoires in COVID-19. The assay was immunoSEQ multiplex PCR, and TCRdb's table has in-frame clones only and misses some. The sample includes some 73,000 clones, more than 80% of them seen just once. The sample taken for sequencing was peripheral blood. The source is a human donor in a cohort sampled during active COVID-19.

V gene TRBV11-2 combines with J gene TRBJ1-6, with 7 bases matching TRBD1. The junction had 7 bases not matched to a gene; V was cut back by 3 bases and J by 14 bases. Germline CDR1 and CDR2: SGHAT and FQNNGV. This CDR3 has 13 amino acids. CDR3 nucleotides: TGTGCCAGCAGCTTGGTCCCCGACAGGGCCCTCCACTTT. Its protein product is CASSLVPDRALHF.

The V gene is TRBV24-1, the J gene TRBJ2-1, with D perhaps TRBD2 (6 bases). Trimming took 5 bases from V and 9 from J, leaving 13 bases between them. This CDR3 has 13 amino acids. Germline CDR1 reads KGHDR; CDR2 reads SFDVKD. The CDR3: CATSVTGVGEQFF. Written as DNA, the CDR3 is TGTGCCACCAGTGTGACGGGGGTGGGTGAGCAGTTCTTC.

DNA for the CDR3: TGCGCCAGCAGCTTGGCGGGACTATCCTACAATGAGCAGTTCTTC. Translated: CASSLAGLSYNEQFF. This rearrangement joins TRBV5-1 to TRBJ2-1, with 7 positions matching TRBD2. The V and J ends lost 0 bases and 1 base, in that order; junction bases with no gene match: 1. CDR1 and CDR2 from the germline V gene are SGHRS and YFSETQ. This CDR3 contains 15 residues.

CDR3 protein: CASSLQGSPNEQYF. CDR3 nucleotides: TGTGCCAGCAGCCTACAGGGCTCCCCCAACGAGCAGTACTTC. The J gene is TRBJ2-7, the V gene TRBV11-2; D possibly corresponds to TRBD1 (6 bases). The CDR3 loop spans 14 amino acids. CDR1 is SGHAT and CDR2 is FQNNGV in the germline V gene. V dropped 5 bases and J dropped 5 bases, with 16 bases sitting between them.

CDR3 residues: CSASDTGVNTEAFF. CDR3 sequence (DNA): TGCAGTGCTAGTGATACAGGGGTGAACACTGAAGCTTTCTTT. The chain links TRBV20-1 to TRBJ1-1, with 7 bases matching TRBD1. The V gene's germline CDR1 is DFQATT and CDR2 SNEGSKA (reference sequence). The ends lost 3 bases at V and 0 bases at J; junction bases unmatched: 4. There are 14 residues in the CDR3.

The CDR3 protein is CASSSGQGNHQPQHF. As DNA, the CDR3 is TGTGCCAGCAGTTCGGGACAGGGGAACCATCAGCCCCAGCATTTT. The chain joins TRBV28 to TRBJ1-5, with TRBD1 matching 10 bases. This CDR3 region has 15 residues. Germline CDR1 reads MDHEN; CDR2 reads SYDVKM. The trim removed 4 bases at V and 5 bases at J, leaving 5 bases unmatched. The whole variable domain, filled in from reference TRBV28 and TRBJ1-5, reads DVKVTQSSRYLVKRTGEKVFLECVQDMDHENMFWYRQDPGLGLRLIYFSYDVKMKEKGDIPEGYSVSREKKERFSLILESASTNQTSMYLCASSSGQGNHQPQHFGDGTRLSIL.